This TCR beta chain was captured in a study of cytomegalovirus exposure and HLA in healthy donors. With V trimmed by 5 bases and J by 5 bases, 9 bases remained unmatched. The CDR3 totals 15 residues. In germline, CDR1 is ENHRY, CDR2 SYGVKD. Use of 60 Vbeta and 13 Jbeta primers characterized the PCR. TCRdb's table, derived via immunoSEQ multiplex PCR, lists solely in-frame clones and lacks some. The sample lists around 150,000 clones; 80% to 90% were seen once. Sequencing was carried out using PBMCs. This rearrangement joins TRBV10-3 to TRBJ1-5; 7 bases map to TRBD1. The clonotype originates from a young woman in good health and CMV-seropositive. CDR3 sequence reads: CAISRGGQHYQPQHF. CDR3 in DNA: TGTGCCATCAGTAGAGGGGGACAGCACTATCAGCCCCAGCATTTT.